This T cell receptor (beta chain) emerged from a study of cytomegalovirus exposure and HLA in healthy donors. With respect to this clone: Its antigen is not identified.

General study points: CMV serostatus was the sole immune exposure information available. Rare TCR sequences predominated, though certain public TCRs were found in many donors. Reported findings show TCR beta sequences accurately forecast HLA-A and HLA-B alleles in most subjects. As a later analysis revealed, the rate of TCR association differed by HLA locus, with DRB1 most and HLA-C fewest.

The PCR had 60 Vbeta and 13 Jbeta primers. Data came from immunoSEQ multiplex PCR; TCRdb stores just in-frame clones and leaves some out. The table lists around 150,000 clones, around nine tenths of them singletons. V gave up 6 bases and J gave up 6 bases, with 21 bases separating them. Per the germline V gene, CDR1 is SGHDN and CDR2 is FVKESK. This CDR3 is built from 16 residues. Sequenced input: PBMCs. The rearrangement links TRBV14 to TRBJ2-1; D perhaps matches TRBD1 (6 bases). The receptor was isolated from a woman younger than 45 in good health and CMV-seronegative. The CDR3 loop reads CASSPGNRVYGNEQFF. CDR3 bases: TGTGCCAGCAGTCCCGGTAACAGGGTATACGGCAATGAGCAGTTCTTC.